This T cell receptor beta chain was retrieved from a study of cytomegalovirus exposure and HLA in healthy donors. The study, taken as a whole, reports: Researchers had no immune exposure information except CMV serostatus available. Another analysis was done later, and it associated 16,951 TCR beta sequences with HLA alleles at 0.05 false discovery rate.

Trimming pared 4 bases from V and 10 bases from J, leaving 24 bases between. Germline values: CDR1 SGHRS, CDR2 YFSETQ. The CDR3 loop spans 17 amino acids. Worth noting for this clone: Its cognate antigen is unknown.

This PCR relied on a set of 60 Vbeta primers and 13 Jbeta primers. The table came from immunoSEQ multiplex PCR; TCRdb's copy has only in-frame clones and leaves some out. The table records about 190,000 clones, roughly 73% of them present only once. The specimen sequenced was PBMCs. The chain recombines TRBV5-1 with TRBJ1-6; D perhaps matches TRBD1 (5 bases). The sequence came from a woman in her twenties or thirties in good health and CMV-seronegative. The chain's CDR3 is CASSASPGGDGISPLHF. CDR3 in DNA: TGCGCCAGCAGCGCCTCCCCCGGGGGGGACGGGATATCACCCCTCCACTTT.